These T cell receptor beta chains were read from a single sample in a study of T-cell memory formation after mild COVID-19. TCRdb ran MiXCR on the 5' RACE reads and lists one entry per CDR3 protein. The sample lists around 340,000 distinct CDR3 sequences; roughly 21% were seen once. The sequencing sample was made of PBMCs or a T cell subset sorted from them (not recorded which). The receptors here all came from an adult woman who had mild COVID-19 (a few samples of this study predate the infection). Cell type and time point are not known. Each CDR3 is given with its conserved first and last residue. A D gene is named only where the DNA matches it firmly. Clone sizes are given selectively: once, few, many, or a class where the clone is expanded.

clone size: few; J gene: TRBJ2-3; D gene: NA; V gene: TRBV7-9; CDR3 DNA: TGTGCCAGCAGCTTTGCGGCAGTCACTAGCACAGATACGCAGTATTTT; CDR3 protein: CASSFAAVTSTDTQYF
clone size: few; J gene: TRBJ2-2; D gene: NA; V gene: TRBV9; CDR3 DNA: TGTGCCAGCAATCCGGACACCGGGGAGCTGTTTTTT; CDR3 protein: CASNPDTGELFF
clone size: many; J gene: TRBJ2-7; D gene: NA; V gene: TRBV12-3/TRBV12-4; CDR3 DNA: TGTGCCAGCAGTTTCCTGGAAACCTACGAGCAGTACTTC; CDR3 protein: CASSFLETYEQYF
clone size: NA; J gene: TRBJ1-2; D gene: NA; V gene: TRBV30; CDR3 DNA: TGTGCCTGGAAGACACAGGGAAGTGGCTACACCTTC; CDR3 protein: CAWKTQGSGYTF
clone size: NA; J gene: TRBJ2-2; D gene: TRBD1; V gene: TRBV7-6; CDR3 DNA: TGTGCCAGCAGCCTACCGGGACAGGGGGCCGGGGAGCTGTTTTTT; CDR3 protein: CASSLPGQGAGELFF
clone size: few; J gene: TRBJ2-7; D gene: TRBD1; V gene: TRBV6-2/TRBV6-3; CDR3 DNA: TGTGCCAGCAGAGGGGACAGGGGGCGGCCTGACGAGCAGTACTTC; CDR3 protein: CASRGDRGRPDEQYF
clone size: NA; J gene: TRBJ1-6; D gene: NA; V gene: TRBV7-6; CDR3 DNA: TGTGCCAGCAGCTTAGAGGGTGCTTCACCCCTCCACTTT; CDR3 protein: CASSLEGASPLHF
clone size: few; J gene: TRBJ2-1; D gene: NA; V gene: TRBV9; CDR3 DNA: TGTGCCAGCAGCGTAGGAGCGGGGACATCCTACAATGAGCAGTTCTTC; CDR3 protein: CASSVGAGTSYNEQFF
clone size: NA; J gene: TRBJ2-1; D gene: TRBD1; V gene: TRBV7-9; CDR3 DNA: TGTGCCAGCAGCCACACCGGGACAGGGTTTGGTGAGCAGTTCTTC; CDR3 protein: CASSHTGTGFGEQFF
clone size: NA; J gene: TRBJ2-5; D gene: TRBD2; V gene: TRBV7-9; CDR3 DNA: TGTGCCAGCAGCCCTCCGGGACTAGCGGGAGAGGAGACCCAGTACTTC; CDR3 protein: CASSPPGLAGEETQYF
clone size: few; J gene: TRBJ1-1; D gene: NA; V gene: TRBV20-1; CDR3 DNA: TGCAGTGCTAGTACGTACAGGGCTTCTGAAGCTTTCTTT; CDR3 protein: CSASTYRASEAFF
clone size: NA; J gene: TRBJ2-2; D gene: NA; V gene: TRBV12-3/TRBV12-4; CDR3 DNA: TGTGCCAGCAGCCCTCTTTTTCTGGGCAACACCGGGGAGCTGTTTTTT; CDR3 protein: CASSPLFLGNTGELFF
clone size: NA; J gene: TRBJ2-5; D gene: NA; V gene: TRBV9; CDR3 DNA: TGTGCCAGCAGCGACCCCGGGGAGGTTGTTTGGCTTGGGAAAATATGTCCTGTCCAAGAGACCCAGTACTTC; CDR3 protein: CASSDPGEVVWLGKICPVQETQYF
clone size: NA; J gene: TRBJ2-1; D gene: TRBD1; V gene: TRBV3-1; CDR3 DNA: TGTGCCAGCAGCCAAGTACAGGGGGCCTACAATGAGCAGTTCTTC; CDR3 protein: CASSQVQGAYNEQFF
clone size: NA; J gene: TRBJ2-7; D gene: TRBD2; V gene: TRBV6-5; CDR3 DNA: TGTGCCAGCAGCGGAACTAGCGGGAGGCCCTACGAGCAGTACTTC; CDR3 protein: CASSGTSGRPYEQYF
clone size: NA; J gene: TRBJ2-7; D gene: NA; V gene: TRBV5-1; CDR3 DNA: TGCGCCAGCAGCTTGCCCTCGTCCGGCTACGAGCAGTACTTC; CDR3 protein: CASSLPSSGYEQYF
clone size: many; J gene: TRBJ2-1; D gene: NA; V gene: TRBV19; CDR3 DNA: TGTGCCAGTAGTATAGAGAAGTCCAGCTCCTACAATGAGCAGTTCTTC; CDR3 protein: CASSIEKSSSYNEQFF
clone size: NA; J gene: TRBJ2-3; D gene: TRBD2; V gene: TRBV2; CDR3 DNA: TGTGCCAGCGGACTAGCGGGGGGATGGGATACGCAGTATTTT; CDR3 protein: CASGLAGGWDTQYF
clone size: NA; J gene: TRBJ2-2; D gene: TRBD2; V gene: TRBV10-3; CDR3 DNA: TGTGCCATCAGTGGTGAGCGGGAGAAATTCAGCGGGGAGCTGTTTTTT; CDR3 protein: CAISGEREKFSGELFF
clone size: NA; J gene: TRBJ1-1; D gene: NA; V gene: TRBV12-3/TRBV12-4; CDR3 DNA: TGTGCCAGCAGTCGTGACAGCCTGAAAGCTTTCTTT; CDR3 protein: CASSRDSLKAFF
clone size: NA; J gene: TRBJ1-5; D gene: NA; V gene: TRBV7-9; CDR3 DNA: TGTGCCAGCAGCTTAGTCGGGGGTAACAATCAGCCCCAGCATTTT; CDR3 protein: CASSLVGGNNQPQHF
clone size: NA; J gene: TRBJ2-3; D gene: NA; V gene: TRBV14; CDR3 DNA: TGTGCCAGCAGCCAAGATTTTGGTTTTCTTGATACGCAGTATTTT; CDR3 protein: CASSQDFGFLDTQYF
clone size: many; J gene: TRBJ2-1; D gene: NA; V gene: TRBV21-1; CDR3 DNA: TGTGCCAGCAGCTTAAGGGGCGGGGACGATGAGCAGTTCTTC; CDR3 protein: CASSLRGGDDEQFF
clone size: NA; J gene: TRBJ2-1; D gene: TRBD2; V gene: TRBV4-2; CDR3 DNA: TGTGCCAGCAGCCAGAGACGGACTAGCGGGAGCATTGAGCAGTTCTTC; CDR3 protein: CASSQRRTSGSIEQFF
clone size: once; J gene: TRBJ2-1; D gene: TRBD2; V gene: TRBV3-1; CDR3 DNA: TGTGCCAGCAGCCAAGAGAGGGGACTAGCGGGGGGAAACAATGAGCAGTTCTTC; CDR3 protein: CASSQERGLAGGNNEQFF
clone size: few; J gene: TRBJ2-3; D gene: NA; V gene: TRBV3-1; CDR3 DNA: TGTGCCAGCACCCGAGGCCCTAGCTCATCAGCGACAGATACGCAGTATTTT; CDR3 protein: CASTRGPSSSATDTQYF
clone size: few; J gene: TRBJ2-5; D gene: TRBD2; V gene: TRBV7-9; CDR3 DNA: TGTGCCAGCAGCTTGCGGCTAGCGGGGGGTAACCAAGAGACCCAGTACTTC; CDR3 protein: CASSLRLAGGNQETQYF
clone size: NA; J gene: TRBJ2-3; D gene: TRBD1; V gene: TRBV6-5; CDR3 DNA: TGTGCCAGCAGGAAGGACAGGGGCACAGATACGCAGTATTTT; CDR3 protein: CASRKDRGTDTQYF
clone size: few; J gene: TRBJ1-5; D gene: NA; V gene: TRBV4-1; CDR3 DNA: TGCGCCAGCAGCCAAGAGAGGGGCCGTCAGCCCCAGCATTTT; CDR3 protein: CASSQERGRQPQHF
clone size: NA; J gene: TRBJ1-1; D gene: TRBD1; V gene: TRBV5-1; CDR3 DNA: TGCGCCAGCAGCGCATCCGGCCCCGGGACAGGGGCATATACTGAAGCTTTCTTT; CDR3 protein: CASSASGPGTGAYTEAFF
clone size: NA; J gene: TRBJ2-2; D gene: TRBD1; V gene: TRBV5-1; CDR3 DNA: TGCGCCAGCAGCTTGCCAGGGGGCGATACCGGGGAGCTGTTTTTT; CDR3 protein: CASSLPGGDTGELFF
clone size: many; J gene: TRBJ2-1; D gene: NA; V gene: TRBV7-3; CDR3 DNA: TGTGCCAGCAGCTTAGGGGGGGCGGGCAATGAGCAGTTCTTC; CDR3 protein: CASSLGGAGNEQFF
clone size: many; J gene: TRBJ1-1; D gene: TRBD1; V gene: TRBV6-5; CDR3 DNA: TGTGCCAGCAGCCAAGGACAGGGGGACACTGAAGCTTTCTTT; CDR3 protein: CASSQGQGDTEAFF
clone size: NA; J gene: TRBJ2-1; D gene: TRBD2; V gene: TRBV7-9; CDR3 DNA: TGTGCCAGCAGGACCGGGACTAGTAAGTTCAATGAGCAGTTCTTC; CDR3 protein: CASRTGTSKFNEQFF
clone size: few; J gene: TRBJ2-5; D gene: NA; V gene: TRBV5-1; CDR3 DNA: TGCGCCAGCAGCCCTGTGATGGGACAAGAGACCCAGTACTTC; CDR3 protein: CASSPVMGQETQYF
clone size: NA; J gene: TRBJ1-2; D gene: TRBD1; V gene: TRBV12-3/TRBV12-4; CDR3 DNA: TGTGCCAGCAGTGGGGGACAGACCTATGGCTACACCTTC; CDR3 protein: CASSGGQTYGYTF
clone size: NA; J gene: TRBJ2-3; D gene: NA; V gene: TRBV9; CDR3 DNA: TGTGCCAGCAGCGTAGGGGCCGACACAGATACGCAGTATTTT; CDR3 protein: CASSVGADTDTQYF
clone size: NA; J gene: TRBJ1-2; D gene: NA; V gene: TRBV4-1; CDR3 DNA: TGCGCCAGCAGCCAAGATATCTCTTATGGCTACACCTTC; CDR3 protein: CASSQDISYGYTF
clone size: once; J gene: TRBJ1-2; D gene: TRBD1; V gene: TRBV5-1; CDR3 DNA: TGCGCCAGCAGGGGACAGGGAAAGGACTATGGCTACACCTTC; CDR3 protein: CASRGQGKDYGYTF
clone size: few; J gene: TRBJ2-1; D gene: NA; V gene: TRBV4-3; CDR3 DNA: TGCGCCAGCAGCCAAGGGTATAGTAGGGACTCCTACAATGAGCAGTTCTTC; CDR3 protein: CASSQGYSRDSYNEQFF
clone size: few; J gene: TRBJ2-6; D gene: NA; V gene: TRBV3-1; CDR3 DNA: TGTGCCAGCAGCGCAACTGGGGCCAACGTCCTGACTTTC; CDR3 protein: CASSATGANVLTF
clone size: many; J gene: TRBJ2-1; D gene: TRBD2; V gene: TRBV7-9; CDR3 DNA: TGTGCCAGCAGCTTGGGGACTAGCGGGAGTGATGAGCAGTTCTTC; CDR3 protein: CASSLGTSGSDEQFF
clone size: few; J gene: TRBJ1-1; D gene: NA; V gene: TRBV5-4; CDR3 DNA: TGTGCCAGCAGCTTCGAGGGAAGTACTGAAGCTTTCTTT; CDR3 protein: CASSFEGSTEAFF
clone size: NA; J gene: TRBJ2-5; D gene: TRBD2; V gene: TRBV10-3; CDR3 DNA: TGTGCCATCAGTAAAATCCCGGGGACTAGCGACCAAGAGACCCAGTACTTC; CDR3 protein: CAISKIPGTSDQETQYF
clone size: NA; J gene: TRBJ1-2; D gene: NA; V gene: TRBV4-1; CDR3 DNA: TGCGCCAGCAGCCAAAAGACAGGATTTGGCTACACCTTC; CDR3 protein: CASSQKTGFGYTF